This T cell receptor beta chain was documented in a study of T-cell reconstitution after alpha-beta-depleted transplantation in children (dated by TCRdb to 2016 to 2018). The study in broad terms: The study quantitatively tracked T-cell immune reconstitution after TCRalphabeta/CD19-depleted allogeneic hematopoietic cell transplantation in children using TCR repertoire profiling.

This clonotype was observed a few times. There is no known antigen for this receptor. Base qualities are not at hand, and no much larger clone is one base apart. The receptor library was made with PCR. Data came from an Illumina HiSeq 2500. Molecular barcoding was employed in the preparation of TCR libraries, with unique molecular identifiers being used to normalize TCRbeta repertoire quantification. TCRdb trimmed public reads at Q25 via fastp, called clones via MiXCR and kept in-frame beta chains. For every CDR3 protein sequence, its rows merge into one entry that carries the most common genes and DNA. Recorded for this sample are hundreds of thousands of distinct CDR3 sequences; about 17% of them occurred a single time. The top ten clones comprise around 3.3% of the sample. At the junction V is shortened by 0 bases and J by 15 bases; bases outside the gene matches: 13. Spanning cysteine to phenylalanine, the CDR3 consists of 15 amino acids. Only CDR3 DNA remains: 45 bases, in frame from the first base.

The clonotype was recovered from a human donor who donated a stem cell graft to a child with acute lymphoblastic leukemia. Recombination joined TRBV12-3 or TRBV12-4 with TRBJ2-1, and 8 bases in between align with TRBD2. Specimen: PBMCs from the stem cell graft donor, collected from the stem cell graft. The sequenced DNA is TGTGCCAGCAGTTTAGCGACTACTAGCGGACCACGAAGGTTCTTC. The encoded protein is CASSLATTSGPRRFF.